This TCR beta chain appears in the sequencing data of a study of CD8+CD57+ T cells in acquired aplastic anemia. Study-level points and caveats: It was found that nearly 30 CD8+ CDR3 sequences were shared between patients and controls.

This clonotype was recorded at least ten times. Its matching antigen is unknown. According to the study, genomic DNA was the template for TCR beta VDJ and CDR3 profiling. TCRdb called the reads again in MiXCR, with one record for every CDR3 protein. The sample holds 400,000 to 450,000 distinct CDR3 sequences; 65% to 80% are singletons and the top ten take 3% to 4.5%. CDR3 length equals 15 residues. The germline V gene encodes CDR1 SGHRS and CDR2 YFSETQ. Trimming removed 0 bases from V and 2 bases from J, with 9 bases in between. Sequencing input: sorted CD4+, CD8+, or CD8+CD57+ T cells (not recorded which) from PBMCs. J is TRBJ2-1 and V is TRBV5-1; D gene ambiguous. This clonotype was sampled from a human donor in good health, serving as a control. CDR3 nucleotide sequence: TGCGCCAGCAGCTTGGGCTGGGCCACCTACAATGAGCAGTTCTTC. This codes for CASSLGWATYNEQFF.